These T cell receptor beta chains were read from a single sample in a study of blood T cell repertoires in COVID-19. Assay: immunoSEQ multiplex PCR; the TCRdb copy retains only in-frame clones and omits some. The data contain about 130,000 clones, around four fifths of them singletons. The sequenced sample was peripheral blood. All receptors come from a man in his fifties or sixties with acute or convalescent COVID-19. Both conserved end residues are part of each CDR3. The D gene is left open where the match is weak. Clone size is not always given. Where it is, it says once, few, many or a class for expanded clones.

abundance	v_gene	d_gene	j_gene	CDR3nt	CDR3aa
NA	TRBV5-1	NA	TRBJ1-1	TGCGCCAGCAGCTCTCAGGGGAACGAAGCTTTCTTT	CASSSQGNEAFF
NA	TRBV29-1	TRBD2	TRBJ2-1	TGCAGCGTTGAAGGGGGGGGACAGCAGTTCTTC	CSVEGGGQQFF
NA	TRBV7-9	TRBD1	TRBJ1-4	TGTGCCAGCAGCCCTAGGACAGGGGAACATGAAAAACTGTTTTTT	CASSPRTGEHEKLFF
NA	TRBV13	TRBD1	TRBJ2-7	TGTGCCAGCAGCTTAGGCCGGGACAGGGGGCGCCACGAGCAGTACTTC	CASSLGRDRGRHEQYF
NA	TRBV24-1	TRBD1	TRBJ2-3	TGTGCCACCAGTGATTTTGACAGGGGAATTATAACAGGAGTAGATACGCAGTATTTT	CATSDFDRGIITGVDTQYF
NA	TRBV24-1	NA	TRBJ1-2	TGTGCCACCAGTGCTGACGGGGCGGGGTATGGCTACACCTTC	CATSADGAGYGYTF
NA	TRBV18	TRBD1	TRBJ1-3	TGTGCCAGCTCACTTTTTGCAGGGACAGAAGGAAACACCATATATTTT	CASSLFAGTEGNTIYF
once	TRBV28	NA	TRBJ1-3	TGTGCCAGCAGTCTGGCTCAATCACGAAACACCATATATTTT	CASSLAQSRNTIYF
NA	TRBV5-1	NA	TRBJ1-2	TGCGCCAGCAGCTTGGCAGGGGCCCTAGCTAACTATGGCTACACCTTC	CASSLAGALANYGYTF
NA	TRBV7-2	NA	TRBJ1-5	TGTGCCAGCAGCTTAGAGCGAGGGCAGCCCCAGCATTTT	CASSLERGQPQHF
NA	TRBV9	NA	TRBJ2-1	TGTGCCAGCAGCGTAGGAGTTAGAGGCAATGAGCAGTTCTTC	CASSVGVRGNEQFF
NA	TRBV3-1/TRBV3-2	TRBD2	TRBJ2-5	TGTGCCAGCAGCCAAGTCGGGGTAGCGGGAAACCTGGAGACCCAGTACTTC	CASSQVGVAGNLETQYF
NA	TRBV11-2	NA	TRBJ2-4	TGTGCCAGCAGCGGCCTGCGGGGCCCTAGGAACATTCAGTACTTC	CASSGLRGPRNIQYF
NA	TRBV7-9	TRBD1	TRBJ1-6	TGTGCCAGCAGCTACAAGACAGGGGTCTATAATTCACCCCTCCACTTT	CASSYKTGVYNSPLHF
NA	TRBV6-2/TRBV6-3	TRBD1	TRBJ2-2	TGTGCCAGCAGTAGACCCGGGACAGGCAACACCGGGGAGCTGTTTTTT	CASSRPGTGNTGELFF
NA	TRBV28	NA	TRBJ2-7	TGTGCCAGCAAACCGGGACATTCCTTTGGTGAGCAGTACTTC	CASKPGHSFGEQYF
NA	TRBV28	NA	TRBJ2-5	TGTGCCAGCAGCCCCTCCAGCGGTTCTCAAGAGACCCAGTACTTC	CASSPSSGSQETQYF
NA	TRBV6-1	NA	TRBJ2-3	TGTGCCAGCAGTGATGGGCCTAACACAGATACGCAGTATTTT	CASSDGPNTDTQYF
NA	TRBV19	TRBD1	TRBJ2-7	TGTGCCAGTAGTGCGCCGGGACAGGGCCCCTACGAGCAGTACTTC	CASSAPGQGPYEQYF
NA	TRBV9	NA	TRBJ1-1	TGTGCCAGCAGCCTCGGACAGTGGAACACTGAAGCTTTCTTT	CASSLGQWNTEAFF
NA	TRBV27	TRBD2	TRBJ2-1	TGTGCCAGCAGTTCCGAGATAGCGGGAGCCCCGGGCAATGAGCAGTTCTTC	CASSSEIAGAPGNEQFF
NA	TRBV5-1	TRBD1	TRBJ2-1	TGCGCCAGCAGCTCCGGACAGGGGATCGGTGAGCAGTTCTTC	CASSSGQGIGEQFF
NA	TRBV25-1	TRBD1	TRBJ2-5	TGTGCCACCTCCCGGGGACAGGGGGTGGGGGAGACCCAGTACTTC	CATSRGQGVGETQYF